A single sample is the source of the 3 T cell receptor beta chains below, sequenced in a study of cytomegalovirus exposure and HLA in healthy donors. With 60 Vbeta and 13 Jbeta primers, the PCR was carried out. Using immunoSEQ multiplex PCR, the repertoire was profiled, and TCRdb retains in-frame clones only, with some absent. The table has 100,000 to 150,000 clones, 70% to 90% seen once. The specimen sequenced was PBMCs. These receptor sequences come from a man between 35 and 55 years old in good health and CMV-seronegative.

The chain links TRBV19 to TRBJ1-4, with a tentative D call TRBD1 (5 bases). The CDR3 contains 13 residues. The germline V gene has CDR1 LNHDA and CDR2 SQIVND (reference sequence). Between the trimmed V and J ends, which lost 4 bases and 10 bases, there was a span of 13 bases. CDR3 nucleotides: TGTGCCAGTAGTAAGCTCGACGGGGGAAAACTGTTTTTT. The encoded protein is CASSKLDGGKLFF.

The CDR3 DNA is TGTGCCTGGCAGACACTCCTGAACACTGAAGCTTTCTTT. Protein product: CAWQTLLNTEAFF. V gene TRBV30 combines with J gene TRBJ1-1; D is undetermined. V lost 5 bases to trimming and J lost 0 bases, with 10 bases between them. In germline, CDR1 is GTSNPN, CDR2 SVGIG (reference sequence). The CDR3 sequence is 13 residues long.

The rearrangement links TRBV27 to TRBJ2-1; unclear D gene. This CDR3 spans 12 amino acids. CDR1 and CDR2 from the germline V gene are MNHEY and SMNVEV (reference sequence). V lost 6 bases to trimming and J lost 9 bases, with 12 bases between them. CDR3 protein: CASSLGYGEQFF. CDR3 DNA: TGTGCCAGCAGCCTAGGATACGGTGAGCAGTTCTTC.